This T cell receptor (beta chain) was observed in a study of blood T cell repertoires in COVID-19 (dated by TCRdb to 2020 to 2021). In the study overall: Samples covering the acute and convalescent phases of COVID-19 were provided by collaborators in the United States, Italy and Spain. The material from the prospective study consisted of cDNA or gDNA derived from T cells, B-cell-depleted T cells, or PBMCs. Subjects who had been exposed to COVID-19, were actively infected with it, or had recovered from it provided the deeply sampled blood TCRbeta repertoires that made up the dataset. The repertoires were made available in a free public database intended to serve as a resource for research on the immune response to SARS-CoV-2. A de-identified subject ID, COVID-19 status, age in years and sex were almost always included in the sample metadata. Samples came from the ongoing ImmuneRACE study (first 160 participants) plus 1,254 subjects from 6 global collaborators. Where available, HLA class I and class II types were taken from metadata supplied by the sample provider and were not determined by assay-based typing. Study-wide conclusions, independent of this receptor: The quantity of clinical and demographic metadata differed by source and by participant and was supplied without curation.

TCRbeta CDR3 regions were amplified from genomic DNA by means of the immunoSEQ Assay, a bias-controlled multiplex PCR. In the original analysis: Nucleated cell counts per sample were estimated from amplification of reference gene primers within the assay. Sequence reads were collapsed and filtered to measure the absolute abundance of every unique TCRbeta CDR3 rearrangement. For each sample, productive Simpson clonality was calculated as the square root of Simpson's diversity index over productive rearrangements. TCRdb limited this immuneACCESS table to in-frame rearrangements with V and J called. A share of clones is missing; checked studies link under half to unresolved V genes, and the rest is unexplained. V, J and clone size derive from that table, while D and trimming were established from the DNA sequence. The sample profile shows around 260,000 clones; about 80% of them were found once. Approximately 9% of the sample is taken by the ten largest.

Inclusive of the bounding cysteine and phenylalanine, the CDR3 is 13 residues long. Of all the DNA, just the CDR3 is kept, 39 bases in frame from base 1. Relative to germline, V is 5 bases shorter and J is 5 bases shorter, with 10 bases between their ends. As encoded in the germline V gene, CDR1 is MDHEN while CDR2 is SYDVKM. Another Seattle source contributed samples from volunteer blood donors who had recovered from COVID-19. Whole blood was collected in K2EDTA tubes by collaborating institutions according to the institutions' own protocols. For TCRbeta analysis, collaborator samples were shipped as frozen whole blood, as isolated PBMCs, or as DNA extracted from either sample type. Worth noting for this clone: Its antigen specificity is not known. There are no base qualities to consult, and no much larger clone falls within one base.

This TCR derives from a woman aged 50 to 60 who had recovered from COVID-19. The rearranged segments are TRBV28 and TRBJ2-1; no D gene is confidently identified. Sequencing was carried out using peripheral blood. In nucleotides, the sequence is TGTGCCAGCAGTGCGGTTGTCAACAATGAGCAGTTCTTC. It is translated as CASSAVVNNEQFF.